This TCR beta chain was profiled in a study of T-cell memory formation after mild COVID-19. 5'RACE with constant-segment primers built TCRalpha and TCRbeta cDNA libraries with UMIs. In TCRdb, the 5' RACE reads were re-called with MiXCR into one record per CDR3 protein. The sample yields a few hundred thousand distinct CDR3 sequences, less than 20% seen once. This clonotype was seen a handful of times. As yet, its antigen is unknown. The germline V gene encodes CDR1 SGHVS and CDR2 FNYEAQ. Unmatched junction bases numbered 6, after V lost 3 bases and J lost 0 bases. CDR3 length equals 17 residues. Study-wide findings and caveats: A balance of CD4 and CD8 characterized clones contracting day 15 to 85, whereas later expanders leaned CD4+. Of the contracting clones, CD4+ ones lay mainly in CM and EM, and CD8+ ones in EMRA. Among clones peaking at day 37 in the second wave, SARS-CoV-2 specificity remained unconfirmed.

The sequencing sample was made of PBMCs or a T cell subset sorted from them (not recorded which). The V gene is TRBV7-6, the J gene TRBJ2-1; TRBD2 aligns across 9 bases. This receptor was identified in a man aged 18 to 30 who had mild COVID-19 (a few samples of this study predate the infection). Cell type and time point are not known. The CDR3 DNA sequence: TGTGCCAGCAGCTTCCAATCAGCGGGGGGCTCCTACAATGAGCAGTTCTTC. Translated: CASSFQSAGGSYNEQFF.